This TCR beta chain emerged from a study of OX40 agonist ivuxolimab in advanced cancers. For the study at large: Patient treatment consisted of intravenous ivuxolimab administration every 2 weeks at 0.01 to 10 mg/kg. More than 35% of patients had received prior checkpoint inhibitor therapy.

The CDR3 extends over 13 amino acids. Trimming removed 4 bases from V and 5 bases from J, with 9 bases in between. CDR1 and CDR2 (germline): LNHDA, SQIVND (reference sequence). Peripheral blood came from all dose cohorts at three timepoints. Data came from immunoSEQ multiplex PCR; TCRdb stores just in-frame clones and leaves some out. The sample consists of around 50,000 clones, 89% of them appearing once. The sequencing here drew on CD4+ or CD8+ T cells sorted from blood, taken in a trial of the OX40 agonist ivuxolimab. This clonotype was obtained from an adult with an advanced solid tumor such as melanoma, head and neck, liver or kidney cancer. The rearrangement joins TRBV19 to TRBJ2-1; a possible D gene is TRBD2 (5 bases). In DNA, the CDR3 is TGTGCCAGTAGTACCGGACTGCACAATGAGCAGTTCTTC. This gives the protein CASSTGLHNEQFF.